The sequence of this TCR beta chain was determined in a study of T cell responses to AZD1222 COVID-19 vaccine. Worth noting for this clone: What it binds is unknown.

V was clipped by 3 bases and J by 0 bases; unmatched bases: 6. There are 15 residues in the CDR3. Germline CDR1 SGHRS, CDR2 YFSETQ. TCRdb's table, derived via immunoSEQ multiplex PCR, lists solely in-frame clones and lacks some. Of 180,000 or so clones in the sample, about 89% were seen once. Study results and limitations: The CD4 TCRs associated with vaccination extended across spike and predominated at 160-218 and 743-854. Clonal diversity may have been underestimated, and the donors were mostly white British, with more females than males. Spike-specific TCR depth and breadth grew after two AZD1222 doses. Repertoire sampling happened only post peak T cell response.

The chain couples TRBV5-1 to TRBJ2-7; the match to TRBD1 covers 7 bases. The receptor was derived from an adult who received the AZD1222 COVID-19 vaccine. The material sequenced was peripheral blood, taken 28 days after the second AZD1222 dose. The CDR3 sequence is CASSSGGQSSYEQYF. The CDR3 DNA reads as TGCGCCAGCAGCTCAGGGGGACAAAGCTCCTACGAGCAGTACTTC.